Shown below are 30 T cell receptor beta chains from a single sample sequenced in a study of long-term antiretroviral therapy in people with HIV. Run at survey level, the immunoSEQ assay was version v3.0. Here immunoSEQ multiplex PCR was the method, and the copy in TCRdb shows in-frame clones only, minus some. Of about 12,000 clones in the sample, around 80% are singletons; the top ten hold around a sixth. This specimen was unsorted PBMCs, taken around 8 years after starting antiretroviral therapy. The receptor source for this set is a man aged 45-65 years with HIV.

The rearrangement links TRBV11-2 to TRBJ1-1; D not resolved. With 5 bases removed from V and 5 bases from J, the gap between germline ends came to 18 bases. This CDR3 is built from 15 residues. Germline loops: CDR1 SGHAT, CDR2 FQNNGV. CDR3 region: CASSDLGGGETEAFF. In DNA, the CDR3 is TGTGCCAGCAGCGACTTAGGAGGAGGTGAAACTGAAGCTTTCTTT.

The CDR3 protein is CASSVASGTQYF. CDR3 nucleotide sequence: TGTGCCAGCAGTGTGGCTAGCGGTACGCAGTATTTT. The rearrangement uses TRBV27 and TRBJ2-3; TRBD2 aligns across 7 bases. With 5 bases clipped from V and 8 bases from J, the junction kept 4 bases outside the gene matches. Per the germline V gene, CDR1 is MNHEY and CDR2 is SMNVEV (reference sequence). The CDR3 is made up of 12 amino acids.

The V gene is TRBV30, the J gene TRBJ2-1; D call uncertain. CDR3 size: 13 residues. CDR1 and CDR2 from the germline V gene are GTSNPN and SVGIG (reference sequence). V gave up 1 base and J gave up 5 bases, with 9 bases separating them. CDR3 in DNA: TGTGCCTGGAGTGGTACCAAAGACAATGAGCAGTTCTTC. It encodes CAWSGTKDNEQFF.

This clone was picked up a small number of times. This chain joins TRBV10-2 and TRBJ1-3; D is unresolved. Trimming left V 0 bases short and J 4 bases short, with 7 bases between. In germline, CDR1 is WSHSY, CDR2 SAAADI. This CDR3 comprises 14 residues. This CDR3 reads CASSESVTGNTIYF. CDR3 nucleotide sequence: TGCGCCAGCAGTGAGTCGGTCACAGGAAACACCATATATTTT.

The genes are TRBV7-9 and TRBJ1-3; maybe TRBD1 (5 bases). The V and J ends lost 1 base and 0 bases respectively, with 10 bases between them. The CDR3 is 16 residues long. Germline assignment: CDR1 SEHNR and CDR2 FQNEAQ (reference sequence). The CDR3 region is CASSLVGTSSGNTIYF. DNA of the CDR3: TGTGCCAGCAGCTTAGTGGGGACTAGCTCTGGAAACACCATATATTTT.

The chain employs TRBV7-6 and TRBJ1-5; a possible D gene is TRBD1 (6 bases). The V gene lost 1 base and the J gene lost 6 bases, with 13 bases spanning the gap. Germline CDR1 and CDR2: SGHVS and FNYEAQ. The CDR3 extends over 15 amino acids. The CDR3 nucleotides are TGTGCCAGCAGCTTAGGAAACGGGGGGCCTCAGCCCCAGCATTTT. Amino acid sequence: CASSLGNGGPQPQHF. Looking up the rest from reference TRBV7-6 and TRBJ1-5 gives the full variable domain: GAGVSQSPRYKVTKRGQDVALRCDPISGHVSLYWYRQALGQGPEFLTYFNYEAQQDKSGLPNDRFSAERPEGSISTLTIQRTEQRDSAMYRCASSLGNGGPQPQHFGDGTRLSIL.

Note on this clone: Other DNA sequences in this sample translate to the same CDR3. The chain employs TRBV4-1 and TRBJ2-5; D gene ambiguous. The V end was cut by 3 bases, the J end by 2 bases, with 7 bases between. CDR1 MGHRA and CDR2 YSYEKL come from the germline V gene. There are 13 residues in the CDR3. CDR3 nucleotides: TGCGCCAGCAGCCAGGGGATACAAGAGACCCAGTACTTC. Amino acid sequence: CASSQGIQETQYF.

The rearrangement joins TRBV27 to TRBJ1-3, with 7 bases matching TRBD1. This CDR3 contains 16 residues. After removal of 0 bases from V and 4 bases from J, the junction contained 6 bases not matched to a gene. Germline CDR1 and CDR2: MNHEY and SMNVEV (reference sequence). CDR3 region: CASSLSIGTAGNTIYF. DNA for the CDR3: TGTGCCAGCAGTTTATCTATCGGGACAGCCGGAAACACCATATATTTT.

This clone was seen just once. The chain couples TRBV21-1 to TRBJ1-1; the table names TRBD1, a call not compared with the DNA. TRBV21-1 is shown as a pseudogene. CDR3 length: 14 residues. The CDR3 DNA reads TGTGCCAGCAGACTAGACAGGGTCTACACTGAAGCTTTCTTT. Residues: CASRLDRVYTEAFF.

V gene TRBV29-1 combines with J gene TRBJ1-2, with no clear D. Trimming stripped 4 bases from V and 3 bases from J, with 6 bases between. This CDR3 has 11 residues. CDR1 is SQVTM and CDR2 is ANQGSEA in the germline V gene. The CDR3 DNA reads TGCAGCGTTGTTGAGTACTATGGCTACACCTTC. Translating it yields CSVVEYYGYTF.

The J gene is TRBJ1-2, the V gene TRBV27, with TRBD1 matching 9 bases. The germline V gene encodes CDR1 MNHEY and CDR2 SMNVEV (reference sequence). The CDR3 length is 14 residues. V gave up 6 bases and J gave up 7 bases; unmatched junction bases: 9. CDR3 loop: CASSPDRGASGYTF. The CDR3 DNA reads TGTGCCAGCAGCCCCGACAGGGGGGCCTCTGGCTACACCTTC.

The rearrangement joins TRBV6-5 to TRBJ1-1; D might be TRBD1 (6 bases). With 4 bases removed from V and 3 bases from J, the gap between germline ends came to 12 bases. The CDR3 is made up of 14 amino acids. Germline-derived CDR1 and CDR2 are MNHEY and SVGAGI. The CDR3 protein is CASSFQQGYTEAFF. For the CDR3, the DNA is TGTGCCAGCAGTTTTCAGCAGGGGTACACTGAAGCTTTCTTT.

DNA of the CDR3: TGCAGCGTTGGGGGGGGAGGTCAGCCCCAGCATTTT. Translated: CSVGGGGQPQHF. V is TRBV29-1 and J is TRBJ1-5; tentative D call: TRBD1 (5 bases). The CDR3 is 12 residues long. The V end was cut by 4 bases, the J end by 6 bases, with 10 bases between. CDR1 and CDR2 (germline): SQVTM, ANQGSEA. Full variable domain (outside the CDR3, taken from reference TRBV29-1 and TRBJ1-5): SAVISQKPSRDICQRGTSLTIQCQVDSQVTMMFWYRQQPGQSLTLIATANQGSEATYESGFVIDKFPISRPNLTFSTLTVSNMSPEDSSIYLCSVGGGGQPQHFGDGTRLSIL.

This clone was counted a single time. CDR3 sequence reads: CASSPDRSLSYEQYF. Written as DNA, the CDR3 is TGTGCCAGCAGTCCTGACAGGTCCCTCTCCTACGAGCAGTACTTC. This chain connects TRBV6-5 to TRBJ2-7, with D possibly TRBD1 on 6 matching bases. The CDR3 runs to 15 residues. Deletions cut 5 bases from V and 0 bases from J, with 14 bases between. Germline CDR1 is MNHEY and CDR2 is SVGAGI.

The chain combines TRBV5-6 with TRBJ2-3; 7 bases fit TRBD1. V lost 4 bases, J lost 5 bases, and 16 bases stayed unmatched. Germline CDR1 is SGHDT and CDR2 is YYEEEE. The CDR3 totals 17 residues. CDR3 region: CASSLLPETGRKDTQYF. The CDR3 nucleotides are TGTGCCAGCAGCCTACTCCCCGAGACAGGGCGTAAAGATACGCAGTATTTT.

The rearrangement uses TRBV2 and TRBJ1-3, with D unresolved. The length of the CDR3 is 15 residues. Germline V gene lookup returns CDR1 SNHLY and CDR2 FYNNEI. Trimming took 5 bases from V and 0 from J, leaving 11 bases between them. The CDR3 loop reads CASSPSGSSGNTIYF. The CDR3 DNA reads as TGTGCCAGCAGTCCTAGTGGGAGCTCTGGAAACACCATATATTTT.

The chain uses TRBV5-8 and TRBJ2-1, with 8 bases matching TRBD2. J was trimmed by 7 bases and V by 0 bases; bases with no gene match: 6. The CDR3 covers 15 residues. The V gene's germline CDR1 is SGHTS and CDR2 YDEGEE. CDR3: CASSLAGVAGNEQFF. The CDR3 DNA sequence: TGTGCCAGCAGCTTGGCCGGGGTAGCGGGGAATGAGCAGTTCTTC. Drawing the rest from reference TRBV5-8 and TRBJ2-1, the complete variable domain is EAGVTQSPTHLIKTRGQQATLRCSPISGHTSVYWYQQALGLGLQFLLWYDEGEERNRGNFPPRFSGRQFPNYSSELNVNALELEDSALYLCASSLAGVAGNEQFFGPGTRLTVL.

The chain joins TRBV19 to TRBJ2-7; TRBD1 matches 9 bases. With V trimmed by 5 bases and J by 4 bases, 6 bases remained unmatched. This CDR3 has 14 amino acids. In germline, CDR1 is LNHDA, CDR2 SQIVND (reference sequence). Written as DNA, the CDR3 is TGTGCCAGTAGTTGGACAGGGGAGTCGTACGAGCAGTACTTC. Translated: CASSWTGESYEQYF.

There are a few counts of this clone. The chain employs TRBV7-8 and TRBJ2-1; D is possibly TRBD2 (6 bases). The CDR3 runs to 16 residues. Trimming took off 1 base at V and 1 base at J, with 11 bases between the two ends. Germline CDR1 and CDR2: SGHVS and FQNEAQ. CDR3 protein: CASSLVSGTSYNEQFF. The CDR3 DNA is TGTGCCAGCAGCTTAGTTTCCGGGACTTCCTACAATGAGCAGTTCTTC.

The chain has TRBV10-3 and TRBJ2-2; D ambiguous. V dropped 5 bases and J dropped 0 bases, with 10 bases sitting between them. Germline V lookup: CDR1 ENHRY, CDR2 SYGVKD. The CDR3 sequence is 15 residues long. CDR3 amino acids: CAISPEYANTGELFF. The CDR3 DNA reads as TGTGCCATCAGTCCGGAGTACGCGAACACCGGGGAGCTGTTTTTT.

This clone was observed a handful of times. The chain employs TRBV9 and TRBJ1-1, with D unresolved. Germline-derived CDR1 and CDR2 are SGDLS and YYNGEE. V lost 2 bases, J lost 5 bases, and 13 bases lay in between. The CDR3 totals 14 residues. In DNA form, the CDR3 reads TGTGCCAGCAGCGTGGGTTATCTAGAGACTGAAGCTTTCTTT. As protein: CASSVGYLETEAFF.

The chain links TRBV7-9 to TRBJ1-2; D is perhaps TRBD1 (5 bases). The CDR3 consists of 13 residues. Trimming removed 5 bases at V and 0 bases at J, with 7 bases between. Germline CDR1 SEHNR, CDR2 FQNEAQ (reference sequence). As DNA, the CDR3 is TGTGCCAGCAGCCAGGGTTCTAACTATGGCTACACCTTC. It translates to CASSQGSNYGYTF.

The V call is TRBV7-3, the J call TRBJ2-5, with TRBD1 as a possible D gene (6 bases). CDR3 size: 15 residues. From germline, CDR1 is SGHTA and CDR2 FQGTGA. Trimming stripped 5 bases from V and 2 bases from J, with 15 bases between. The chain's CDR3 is CASSLGGWGQETQYF. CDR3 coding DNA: TGTGCCAGCAGCCTAGGGGGTTGGGGACAAGAGACCCAGTACTTC.

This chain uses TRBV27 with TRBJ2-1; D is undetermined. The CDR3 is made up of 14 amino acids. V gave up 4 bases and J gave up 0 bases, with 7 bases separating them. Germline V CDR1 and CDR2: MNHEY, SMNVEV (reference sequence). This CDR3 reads CASSSVASYNEQFF. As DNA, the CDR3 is TGTGCCAGCAGTTCGGTCGCCTCCTACAATGAGCAGTTCTTC.

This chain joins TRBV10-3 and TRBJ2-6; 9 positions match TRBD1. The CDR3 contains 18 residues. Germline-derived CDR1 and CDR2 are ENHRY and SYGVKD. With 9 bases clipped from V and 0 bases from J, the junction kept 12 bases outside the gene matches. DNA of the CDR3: TGTGCCATGTTAGAAACGGGACAGGGCAACTCTGGGGCCAACGTCCTGACTTTC. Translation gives CAMLETGQGNSGANVLTF.

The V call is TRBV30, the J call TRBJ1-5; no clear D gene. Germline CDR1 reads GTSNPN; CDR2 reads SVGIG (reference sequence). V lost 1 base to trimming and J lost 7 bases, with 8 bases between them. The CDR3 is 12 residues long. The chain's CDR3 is CAWSASGQPQHF. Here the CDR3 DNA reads TGTGCCTGGAGTGCCTCAGGCCAGCCCCAGCATTTT.

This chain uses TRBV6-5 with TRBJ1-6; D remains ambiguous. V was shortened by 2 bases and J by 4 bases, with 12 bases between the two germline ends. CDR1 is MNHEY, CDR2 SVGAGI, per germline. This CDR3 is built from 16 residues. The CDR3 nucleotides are TGTGCCAGCAGTTACGGGTCAGATTTATATAATTCACCCCTCCACTTT. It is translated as CASSYGSDLYNSPLHF.

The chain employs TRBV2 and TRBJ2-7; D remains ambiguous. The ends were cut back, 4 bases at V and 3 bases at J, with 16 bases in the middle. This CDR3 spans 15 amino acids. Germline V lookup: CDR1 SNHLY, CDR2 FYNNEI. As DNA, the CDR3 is TGTGCCAGCAGTGCGCGCCAGGAATCCCACTACGAGCAGTACTTC. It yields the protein CASSARQESHYEQYF.

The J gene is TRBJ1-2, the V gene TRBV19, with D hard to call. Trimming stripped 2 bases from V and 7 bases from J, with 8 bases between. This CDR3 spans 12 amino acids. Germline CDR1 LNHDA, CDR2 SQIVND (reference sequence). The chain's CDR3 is CASSIWTGGYTF. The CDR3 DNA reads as TGTGCCAGTAGTATATGGACGGGTGGCTACACCTTC. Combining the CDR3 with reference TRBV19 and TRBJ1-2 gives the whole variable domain DGGITQSPKYLFRKEGQNVTLSCEQNLNHDAMYWYRQDPGQGLRLIYYSQIVNDFQKGDIAEGYSVSREKKESFPLTVTSAQKNPTAFYLCASSIWTGGYTFGSGTRLTVV.

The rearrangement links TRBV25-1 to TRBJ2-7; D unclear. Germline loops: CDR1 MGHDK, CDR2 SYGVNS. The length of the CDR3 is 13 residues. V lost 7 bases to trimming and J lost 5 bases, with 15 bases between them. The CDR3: CASTSTFSHEQYF. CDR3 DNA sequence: TGTGCCAGCACTTCGACCTTCAGCCACGAGCAGTACTTC.